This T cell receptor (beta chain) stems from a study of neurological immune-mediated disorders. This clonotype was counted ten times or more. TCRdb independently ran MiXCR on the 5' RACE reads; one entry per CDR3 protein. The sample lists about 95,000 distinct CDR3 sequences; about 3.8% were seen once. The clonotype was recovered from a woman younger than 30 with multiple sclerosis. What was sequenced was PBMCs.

CDR3 DNA sequence: TGTGCCAGCAGCTTAGAAGAAGAATATCAGCCCCAGCATTTT. As protein: CASSLEEEYQPQHF. J is TRBJ1-5 and V is TRBV11-2; no definite D call. In germline, CDR1 is SGHAT, CDR2 FQNNGV. The CDR3 sequence is 14 residues long. Deletions cut 0 bases from V and 5 bases from J, with 8 bases between.